The 5 T cell receptor beta chains presented below share a single source sample, sequenced in a study of PD-1 blockade in classical Hodgkin lymphoma. After autologous stem cell transplantation all patients relapsed, and prior brentuximab vedotin exposure differed between cohorts. Method: immunoSEQ multiplex PCR; TCRdb's copy keeps in-frame clones and lacks some. The sample includes nearly 100,000 clones, approximately 83% of them seen just once. The specimen comprised peripheral blood mononuclear cells (PBMCs), sampled at baseline. Receptors were obtained from a human donor with classical Hodgkin lymphoma.

By frequency in the sample, this clone is medium-sized. J is TRBJ2-7 and V is TRBV28; TRBD2 is a possible D gene (5 bases). The germline V and J ends were trimmed by 5 bases and 1 base, with 15 bases remaining between them. The CDR3 extends over 15 amino acids. Germline CDR1 reads MDHEN; CDR2 reads SYDVKM. The CDR3 DNA reads as TGTGCCAGCAGTCGACTACACGGCACTTCCTACGAGCAGTACTTC. Translated, it gives CASSRLHGTSYEQYF.

The rearrangement joins TRBV7-8 to TRBJ2-3, with 10 bases matching TRBD2. This CDR3 region has 16 residues. The V segment lost 1 base and the J segment 2 bases; nucleotides outside the gene matches: 3. The germline V gene encodes CDR1 SGHVS and CDR2 FQNEAQ. CDR3 sequence (DNA): TGTGCCAGCAGCTTAGGGCTAGCGGGAGCCACAGATACGCAGTATTTT. Translation gives CASSLGLAGATDTQYF.

This chain joins TRBV5-6 and TRBJ2-1; D is possibly TRBD2 (5 bases). Germline V lookup: CDR1 SGHDT, CDR2 YYEEEE. The CDR3 is made up of 13 amino acids. Trimming pared 0 bases from V and 13 bases from J, leaving 14 bases between. CDR3 in DNA: TGTGCCAGCAGCTTGGGAGGGCCCGGGGTACAGTTCTTC. Translating gives CASSLGGPGVQFF.

The chain combines TRBV19 with TRBJ2-2, with D tentatively TRBD1 (6 bases). V lost 8 bases to trimming and J lost 7 bases, with 11 bases between them. The CDR3 loop spans 12 amino acids. Germline V gene data show CDR1 as LNHDA and CDR2 as SQIVND (reference sequence). DNA for the CDR3: TGTGCCAGTTGGCAGGGGTTCGGGGAGCTGTTTTTT. Its protein is CASWQGFGELFF.

The chain has TRBV6-5 and TRBJ2-7, with 7 bases lining up with TRBD1. The CDR3 consists of 15 residues. CDR1 is MNHEY, CDR2 SVGAGI, per germline. With V trimmed by 6 bases and J by 3 bases, 11 bases remained unmatched. The CDR3 here is CASSTPAQGFYEQYF. The CDR3 DNA follows: TGTGCCAGCAGCACTCCGGCACAGGGGTTCTACGAGCAGTACTTC.